This T cell receptor beta chain was observed in a study of blood T cell repertoires in COVID-19. Whole-study context: Specimens from acute and convalescent COVID-19 originated in the United States, Italy and Spain. Sample material is recorded as cDNA or gDNA derived from T cells, B-cell-depleted T cells, or PBMCs.

V lost 3 bases and J lost 6, with 14 bases in between. CDR3 length: 14 amino acids. Germline V gene data show CDR1 as SGHTA and CDR2 as FQGNSA. In the authors' methods: Amplification of reference gene primers was used by the study to estimate nucleated cell counts. Clones were sequenced by immunoSEQ multiplex PCR, and TCRdb holds only the in-frame ones, with some missing. From that table come the V and J calls and clone size; the DNA was used to work out D and trimming. The sample lists fewer than 200,000 clones, 83% occurring once. Grouping used clinical history reported by participants in a survey and questionnaire.

The sequence came from a woman aged 50 to 65 who had recovered from COVID-19. The V and J genes are TRBV7-2 and TRBJ1-1; D unresolved. The sequenced material came from PBMCs or T cells enriched from blood (not recorded which). The CDR3, as DNA: TGTGCCAGCAGCTTTACCCGCAGTCGTGCTGAAGCTTTCTTT. It translates to CASSFTRSRAEAFF. The full variable domain, with the rest looked up from reference TRBV7-2 and TRBJ1-1, is GAGVSQSPSNKVTEKGKDVELRCDPISGHTALYWYRQSLGQGLEFLIYFQGNSAPDKSGLPSDRFSAERTGGSVSTLTIQRTQQEDSAVYLCASSFTRSRAEAFFGQGTRLTVV.